Listed here are 3 T cell receptor beta chains from one sample, sequenced in a study of T cell responses to AZD1222 COVID-19 vaccine. The method was immunoSEQ multiplex PCR; TCRdb's version includes in-frame clones alone and lacks a portion of them. The sample gives around 45,000 clones, about nine tenths of which show up once; over 35% is in the top ten. The sequences come from peripheral blood, collected 28 days after the second AZD1222 dose. The receptors were sampled from an adult who received the AZD1222 COVID-19 vaccine.

This clone was detected once. The chain combines TRBV3-1 (or the pseudogene TRBV3-2) with TRBJ1-6; TRBD1 matches 8 bases. This CDR3 has 15 residues. Germline values: CDR1 LGHDT, CDR2 YNNKEL (reference sequence). V lost 1 base, J lost 7 bases, and 3 bases stayed unmatched. The CDR3 bases are TGTGCCAGCAGCCAAGGATACAGGGGGAATTCACCCCTCCACTTT. Protein product: CASSQGYRGNSPLHF.

This chain connects TRBV2 to TRBJ2-2; no clear D gene. In germline, CDR1 is SNHLY, CDR2 FYNNEI. V was cut by 6 bases and J by 3 bases, with 11 bases left in between. The CDR3 covers 14 residues. Written as DNA, the CDR3 is TGTGCCAGCAGCGTCCAGAGAGACACCGGGGAGCTGTTTTTT. It translates to CASSVQRDTGELFF. The complete variable domain, with remaining parts taken from reference TRBV2 and TRBJ2-2, reads EPEVTQTPSHQVTQMGQEVILRCVPISNHLYFYWYRQILGQKVEFLVSFYNNEISEKSEIFDDQFSVERPDGSNFTLKIRSTKLEDSAMYFCASSVQRDTGELFFGEGSRLTVL.

The chain is built from TRBV2 and TRBJ1-1; TRBD1 agrees at 8 bases. The CDR3 length is 15 residues. The J segment lost 3 bases and the V segment lost 6 bases, leaving 9 bases of the junction unmatched. Germline loops: CDR1 SNHLY, CDR2 FYNNEI. CDR3 residues: CASRVDRGGHTEAFF. CDR3 DNA sequence: TGTGCCAGCAGGGTTGACAGGGGCGGACACACTGAAGCTTTCTTT.